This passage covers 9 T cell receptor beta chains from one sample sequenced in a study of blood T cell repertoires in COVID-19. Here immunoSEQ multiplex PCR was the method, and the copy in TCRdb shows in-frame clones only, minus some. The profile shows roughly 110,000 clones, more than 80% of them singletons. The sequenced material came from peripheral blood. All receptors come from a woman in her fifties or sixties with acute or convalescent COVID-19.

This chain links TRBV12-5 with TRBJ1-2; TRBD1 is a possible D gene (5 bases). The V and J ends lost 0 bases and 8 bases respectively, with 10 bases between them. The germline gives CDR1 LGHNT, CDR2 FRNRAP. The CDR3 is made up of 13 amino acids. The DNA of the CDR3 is TGTGCTAGTGGTTTGGTAAGGGGTTTAGGCTACACCTTC. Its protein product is CASGLVRGLGYTF.

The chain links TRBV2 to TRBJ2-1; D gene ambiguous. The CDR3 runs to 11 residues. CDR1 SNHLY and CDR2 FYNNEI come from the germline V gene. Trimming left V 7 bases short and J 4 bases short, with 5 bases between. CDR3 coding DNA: TGTGCCAGCATCCAATACAATGAGCAGTTCTTC. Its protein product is CASIQYNEQFF.

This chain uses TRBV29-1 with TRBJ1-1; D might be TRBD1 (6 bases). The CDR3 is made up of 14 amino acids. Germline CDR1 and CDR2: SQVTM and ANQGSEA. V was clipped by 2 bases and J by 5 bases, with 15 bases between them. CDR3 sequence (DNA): TGCAGCGTTGAAATTGTGCAGGGGTTAACTGAAGCTTTCTTT. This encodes CSVEIVQGLTEAFF. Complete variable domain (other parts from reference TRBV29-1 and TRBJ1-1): SAVISQKPSRDICQRGTSLTIQCQVDSQVTMMFWYRQQPGQSLTLIATANQGSEATYESGFVIDKFPISRPNLTFSTLTVSNMSPEDSSIYLCSVEIVQGLTEAFFGQGTRLTVV.

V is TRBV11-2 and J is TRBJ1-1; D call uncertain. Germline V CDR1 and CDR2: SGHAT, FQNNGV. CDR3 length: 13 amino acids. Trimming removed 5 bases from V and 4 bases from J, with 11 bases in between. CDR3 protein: CASSRDFGTEAFF. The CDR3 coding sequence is TGTGCCAGCAGCCGTGACTTCGGCACTGAAGCTTTCTTT.

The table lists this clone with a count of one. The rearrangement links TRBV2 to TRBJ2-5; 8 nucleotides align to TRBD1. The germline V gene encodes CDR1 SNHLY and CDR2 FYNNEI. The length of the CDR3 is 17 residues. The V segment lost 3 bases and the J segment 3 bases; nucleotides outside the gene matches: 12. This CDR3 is CASSDSVTGVREETQYF. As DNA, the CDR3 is TGTGCCAGCAGTGACTCCGTGACAGGGGTGCGAGAAGAGACCCAGTACTTC.

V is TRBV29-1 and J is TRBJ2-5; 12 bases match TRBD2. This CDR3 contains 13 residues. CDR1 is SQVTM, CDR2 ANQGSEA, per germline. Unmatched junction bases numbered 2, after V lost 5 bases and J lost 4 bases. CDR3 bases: TGCAGCGTTCCTAGCGGGGGGGCAGAGACCCAGTACTTC. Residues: CSVPSGGAETQYF.

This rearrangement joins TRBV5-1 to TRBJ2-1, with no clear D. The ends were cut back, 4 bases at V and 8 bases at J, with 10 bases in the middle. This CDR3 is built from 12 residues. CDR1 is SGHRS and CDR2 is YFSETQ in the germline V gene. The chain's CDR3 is CASSAYLDEQFF. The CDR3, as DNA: TGCGCCAGCAGCGCTTACTTGGATGAGCAGTTCTTC.

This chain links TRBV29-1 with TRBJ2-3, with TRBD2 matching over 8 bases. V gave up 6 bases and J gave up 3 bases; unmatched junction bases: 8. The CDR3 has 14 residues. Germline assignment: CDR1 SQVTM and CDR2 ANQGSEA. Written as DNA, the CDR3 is TGCAGCGTCCGGACGGGAGGGCCTACAGATACGCAGTATTTT. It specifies CSVRTGGPTDTQYF.

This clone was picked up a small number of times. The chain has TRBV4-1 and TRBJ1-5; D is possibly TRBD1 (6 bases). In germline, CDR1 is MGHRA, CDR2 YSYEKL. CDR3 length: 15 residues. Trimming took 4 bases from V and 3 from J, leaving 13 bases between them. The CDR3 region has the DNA TGCGCCAGCAGCCCTCCAGGGGCGGTCAATCAGCCCCAGCATTTT. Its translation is CASSPPGAVNQPQHF.